The 30 T cell receptor beta chains below come from one sample, sequenced in a study of blood T cells in healthy people across ages. Then a second PCR, running about 6 to 12 cycles, was carried out with a sample-barcoded 5' primer and a J-beta primer mix. TCRdb re-analysed the 5' RACE reads in MiXCR, keeping a single row per CDR3 protein. The repertoire includes hundreds of thousands of distinct CDR3 sequences, about 50% of them detected once, and approximately 12% sits in the top ten. The sequencing input was blood. The receptors derive from a woman of 80 years or more in good health.

This clonotype was counted a single time. One base away lies a much larger clone, so this may be a sequencing read error. This sequence joins TRBV28 and TRBJ1-2; TRBD1 matches at 11 bases. The CDR3 totals 17 residues. Germline CDR1 is MDHEN and CDR2 is SYDVKM. The CDR3 reads CASSLRPGQGASYGNTF. As DNA, the CDR3 is TGTGCCAGCAGTTTACGCCCCGGACAGGGGGCGAGCTATGGCAACACCTTC.

Remarks on this clonotype: A much larger clone lies a single base off, so this may be a read error. The rearrangement joins TRBV10-3 to TRBJ1-2, with D possibly matching TRBD1 (5 bases). Per germline, CDR1 ENHRY and CDR2 SYGVKD. The CDR3 extends over 15 amino acids. The V gene lost 2 bases and the J gene lost 5 bases, with 15 bases spanning the gap. Written as DNA, the CDR3 is TGTGCCATCAGTGAGCGGGGCCTGTCCCCATATGGCTACACCTTC. It translates to CAISERGLSPYGYTF.

The chain combines TRBV5-1 with TRBJ2-1; TRBD2 agrees at 12 bases. The CDR3 extends over 17 amino acids. Trimming at V came to 0 bases and at J to 4 bases, leaving 5 bases not matched to a gene. Germline CDR1 SGHRS, CDR2 YFSETQ. The CDR3 DNA follows: TGCGCCAGCAGCTTGGTCGCTAGCGGGGGGGTTTACAATGAGCAGTTCTTC. This codes for CASSLVASGGVYNEQFF.

The chain couples TRBV5-5 to TRBJ2-3; 8 bases are shared with TRBD2. V was pared by 0 bases and J by 5 bases, with 8 bases of the junction left unmatched. The CDR3 covers 16 residues. Germline V gene data show CDR1 as SGHKS and CDR2 as YYEKEE (reference sequence). The CDR3, as DNA: TGTGCCAGCAGCTTGGCAGGGCGGGGGGTCCAAGATACGCAGTATTTT. Protein product: CASSLAGRGVQDTQYF.

J is TRBJ2-3 and V is TRBV13, with 11 bases aligning to TRBD2. V lost 4 bases to trimming and J lost 6 bases; unmatched junction nucleotides: 9. From germline, CDR1 is PRHDT and CDR2 FYEKMQ (reference sequence). The CDR3 totals 16 residues. CDR3 DNA: TGTGCCAGCAGCTCCCCCACTAGCGGGGGAGGCGATACGCAGTATTTT. It encodes CASSSPTSGGGDTQYF.

This clonotype was seen repeatedly, ten times or more. The chain employs TRBV12-3 or TRBV12-4 and TRBJ2-3, with D unresolved. This CDR3 region has 13 residues. The V gene lost 6 bases and the J gene lost 3 bases, with 10 bases spanning the gap. The CDR3 DNA sequence: TGTGCCAGCAGCCCTTTCGTGACAGATACGCAGTATTTT. This encodes CASSPFVTDTQYF.

This clonotype showed up just a few times. V usage is TRBV12-3 or TRBV12-4 and J usage is TRBJ2-3, with 10 positions matching TRBD2. J lost 10 bases, V lost 8 bases, and 6 bases had no gene match. The CDR3 sequence is 12 residues long. The CDR3 spells CASVLAGVAQYF. CDR3 nucleotides: TGTGCCAGCGTCCTAGCGGGGGTTGCGCAGTATTTT.

Many counts were recorded for this clonotype. This chain uses TRBV7-9 with TRBJ2-1; 8 nucleotides align to TRBD2. CDR1 and CDR2 from the germline V gene are SEHNR and FQNEAQ (reference sequence). CDR3 length equals 16 residues. V lost 3 bases and J lost 2; bases outside the gene matches: 6. The CDR3 coding sequence is TGTGCCAGCAGCTTGTGGCTAGCGGGTACCTACAATGAGCAGTTCTTC. Amino acid sequence: CASSLWLAGTYNEQFF.

A word on this clonotype: This sequence may be a read error, since a much larger clone differs from it by one base. Here the CDR3 DNA reads TGCAGCGCTGAAGGGGCTAGTTTGACCGACTACAATGAGCAGTTCTTC. It is translated as CSAEGASLTDYNEQFF. The rearrangement uses TRBV29-1 and TRBJ2-1; possibly TRBD1 for D (5 bases). CDR3 size: 16 residues. Germline lookup yields CDR1 SQVTM and CDR2 ANQGSEA.

This chain links TRBV20-1 with TRBJ2-7, with D possibly matching TRBD2 (6 bases). CDR1 is DFQATT, CDR2 SNEGSKA, per germline (reference sequence). With 6 bases removed from V and 6 bases from J, the gap between germline ends came to 15 bases. This CDR3 spans 12 amino acids. The CDR3 DNA follows: TGCAGTGCCTACCAAGGGAGGCGCGAGCAGTACTTC. This sequence encodes CSAYQGRREQYF.

The V gene is TRBV7-2, the J gene TRBJ2-3; 7 bases are shared with TRBD1. Unmatched junction bases numbered 7, after V lost 7 bases and J lost 6 bases. Germline CDR1 is SGHTA and CDR2 is FQGNSA. The CDR3 runs to 13 residues. CDR3 protein: CASILRGRDTQYF. The DNA of the CDR3 is TGTGCCAGCATCCTAAGGGGGCGGGATACGCAGTATTTT.

A remark on this clonotype: At one boundary the junction diverges from the germline segment, which might be a read error. As DNA, the CDR3 is TGTGCTAGCAGCTTAGTTCGGACCGACAATGAGCAGTACTTC. Protein: CASSLVRTDNEQYF. J is TRBJ2-4 and V is TRBV7-9; D call uncertain. Germline CDR1 SEHNR, CDR2 FQNEAQ (reference sequence). There are 14 residues in the CDR3. The full variable domain, rest sourced from reference TRBV7-9 and TRBJ2-4, is DTGVSQNPRHKITKRGQNVTFRCDPISEHNRLYWYRQTLGQGPEFLTYFQNEAQLEKSRLLSDRFSAERPKGSFSTLEIQRTEQGDSAMYLCASSLVRTDNEQYFGAGTRLSVL.

To note about this clonotype: This clone may be a read error of a much larger clone one base away. The rearrangement joins TRBV20-1 to TRBJ2-2, with TRBD2 identical over 9 bases. The J segment lost 7 bases and the V segment lost 6 bases, leaving 3 bases of the junction unmatched. This CDR3 is 12 amino acids long. Germline V gives CDR1 DFQATT, CDR2 SNEGSKA (reference sequence). The CDR3 nucleotides are TGCAGTGCCGGACTAGCGAGCGGGGAGCTGTTTTTT. Translated, it gives CSAGLASGELFF.

Comment on this clonotype: This clone may be a read error of a much larger clone one base away. The rearrangement joins TRBV29-1 to TRBJ2-1; 8 bases line up with TRBD1. Gene TRBJ2-7 matches the end of the DNA better, so the J call may be wrong. The germline V gene has CDR1 SQVTM and CDR2 ANQGSEA. CDR3 length: 15 residues. The CDR3 region is CSVGTGKSSYNEQYF. CDR3 DNA sequence: TGCAGCGTTGGGACAGGGAAGAGCTCCTACAATGAGCAGTACTTC.

The rearrangement joins TRBV7-2 to TRBJ2-7; D not certain. This CDR3 is built from 13 residues. Germline CDR1 and CDR2: SGHTA and FQGNSA. Trimming took 5 bases from V and 6 from J, leaving 14 bases between them. The chain's CDR3 is CASSVSSTGEQYF. The CDR3 DNA reads TGTGCCAGCAGCGTAAGTTCTACGGGCGAGCAGTACTTC.

This clonotype was seen ten or more times. V is TRBV12-3 or TRBV12-4 and J is TRBJ2-7; D ambiguous. V lost 10 bases and J 6 bases, leaving 10 bases between the germline ends. This CDR3 contains 10 residues. Here the CDR3 reads CATSHCEQYF. Here the CDR3 DNA reads TGTGCCACCTCCCATTGCGAGCAGTACTTC.

In regard to this clonotype: A much larger clonotype is one base distant, so this may be a read error. This chain uses TRBV2 with TRBJ2-4, with 9 bases fitting TRBD1. CDR1 is SNHLY and CDR2 is FYNNEI in the germline V gene. CDR3 length: 15 amino acids. CDR3 region: CASSERGQGGNSQYF. DNA of the CDR3: TGTGCCAGCAGTGAGCGGGGACAGGGCGGAAACAGTCAGTACTTC.

Only a few counts were recorded for this clonotype. J is TRBJ2-5 and V is TRBV7-8, with TRBD1 matching 9 bases. The V segment lost 5 bases and the J segment 11 bases; nucleotides outside the gene matches: 15. CDR3 length: 15 amino acids. Germline-derived CDR1 and CDR2 are SGHVS and FQNEAQ. CDR3 protein: CASSPGDRVPNEQYF. The CDR3 coding sequence is TGTGCCAGCAGCCCGGGGGACAGGGTCCCCAATGAGCAGTACTTC. Full variable domain (rest looked up from reference TRBV7-8 and TRBJ2-5): GAGVSQSPRYKVAKRGQDVALRCDPISGHVSLFWYQQALGQGPEFLTYFQNEAQLDKSGLPSDRFFAERPEGSVSTLKIQRTQQEDSAVYLCASSPGDRVPNEQYFGPGTRLLVL.

The J gene is TRBJ1-2, the V gene TRBV10-3, with D unclear. The germline V gene encodes CDR1 ENHRY and CDR2 SYGVKD. The CDR3 has 12 residues. V was shortened by 3 bases and J by 6 bases, with 8 bases between the two germline ends. CDR3 region: CAISEQTDGYTF. The CDR3 DNA reads as TGTGCCATCAGTGAACAGACCGATGGCTACACCTTC.

Only a few counts were recorded for this clonotype. This chain links TRBV5-1 with TRBJ1-4; 9 bases are a match to TRBD1. The V and J ends lost 3 bases and 8 bases, in that order; junction bases with no gene match: 8. The CDR3 sequence is 15 residues long. CDR1 is SGHRS and CDR2 is YFSETQ in the germline V gene. The CDR3 DNA is TGCGCCAGCAGCTCCGCCGGGACAGGGAACGAAAAACTGTTTTTT. This codes for CASSSAGTGNEKLFF.

This clonotype was counted at least ten times. The V call is TRBV7-2, the J call TRBJ2-3; D uncertain. V was pared by 1 base and J by 0 bases, with 11 bases between. CDR3 length equals 16 residues. Germline loops: CDR1 SGHTA, CDR2 FQGNSA. The DNA of the CDR3 is TGTGCCAGCAGCTTAGGCTCAGGCCGGAGCACAGATACGCAGTATTTT. Amino acid sequence: CASSLGSGRSTDTQYF.

This clonotype appeared many times. The chain has TRBV20-1 and TRBJ1-6; 9 nucleotides agree with TRBD1. Losses at the gene ends were 3 bases for V and 8 bases for J; bases not matched to a gene: 5. This CDR3 is built from 14 residues. Germline V gene data show CDR1 as DFQATT and CDR2 as SNEGSKA (reference sequence). The CDR3 DNA follows: TGCAGTGCTAGGGACAGGGGTTTGTATTCACCCCTCCACTTT. Its translation: CSARDRGLYSPLHF.

CDR3 nucleotides: TGTGCCAGCAGTGAATCCTCCTGGGGGGGATCTACACTACCCCTCCACTTT. It yields the protein CASSESSWGGSTLPLHF. J is TRBJ1-6 and V is TRBV6-1; D is perhaps TRBD1 (5 bases). The ends were cut back, 2 bases at V and 12 bases at J, with 23 bases in the middle. This CDR3 contains 17 residues. Germline V gene sequence: CDR1 MNHNS, CDR2 SASEGT.

This clonotype appeared a single time. A clone one base away is much larger, so this may be a read error. This chain links TRBV20-1 with TRBJ2-1; D gene ambiguous. From germline, CDR1 is DFQATT and CDR2 SNEGSKA (reference sequence). The CDR3 has 15 residues. The CDR3 reads CGAKSSSAPYNEQFF. The CDR3, as DNA: TGCGGTGCTAAATCTTCCAGCGCCCCTTACAATGAGCAGTTCTTC.

V and J are TRBV12-3 or TRBV12-4 and TRBJ1-1; TRBD1 might be the D (5 bases). Trimming shortened V by 7 bases and J by 7 bases, and 10 bases separated the two germline ends. CDR3 length equals 11 residues. The CDR3 region has the DNA TGTGCCAGCACCGAGACAGATGAAGCTTTCTTT. This codes for CASTETDEAFF.

This clonotype has more than one count but fewer than ten. A much larger clone lies one base from this, so it may be a read error. The V call is TRBV7-9, the J call TRBJ2-4; D may correspond to TRBD1 or TRBD2 (5 bases each). CDR3 length equals 14 residues. Germline V gives CDR1 SEHNR, CDR2 FQNEAQ (reference sequence). The germline V and J ends were trimmed by 6 bases and 13 bases, with 22 bases remaining between them. The CDR3 sequence is CASRRGNSLNEQYF. The CDR3 DNA is TGTGCCAGCAGGAGGGGAAATTCGCTCAATGAGCAGTACTTC.

This chain joins TRBV13 and TRBJ2-3; maybe TRBD2 (5 bases). V gave up 4 bases and J gave up 7 bases, with 12 bases separating them. The CDR3 has 13 residues. Germline CDR1 PRHDT, CDR2 FYEKMQ (reference sequence). CDR3 loop: CASSSERLNTQYF. CDR3 nucleotide sequence: TGTGCCAGCAGCTCCGAGCGGCTTAATACGCAGTATTTT. Filled out from reference TRBV13 and TRBJ2-3, the complete variable domain reads AAGVIQSPRHLIKEKRETATLKCYPIPRHDTVYWYQQGPGQDPQFLISFYEKMQSDKGSIPDRFSAQQFSDYHSELNMSSLELGDSALYFCASSSERLNTQYFGPGTRLTVL.

This clonotype was recorded many times. The chain recombines TRBV7-2 with TRBJ1-2; a weak D match, TRBD1 (5 bases). The V and J ends lost 0 bases and 2 bases respectively, with 10 bases between them. Germline V gives CDR1 SGHTA, CDR2 FQGNSA. CDR3 length: 15 amino acids. CDR3 nucleotide sequence: TGTGCCAGCAGCTTAGCGGGACTCCAAAACTATGGCTACACCTTC. It codes for CASSLAGLQNYGYTF.

This chain links TRBV5-1 with TRBJ1-1; 7 bases are shared with TRBD1. Per germline, CDR1 SGHRS and CDR2 YFSETQ. V lost 5 bases and J lost 0; bases outside the gene matches: 4. The CDR3 runs 14 residues. For the CDR3, the DNA is TGCGCCAGCAGGGACAGGTTAGTGAACACTGAAGCTTTCTTT. Protein: CASRDRLVNTEAFF.

CDR3 DNA sequence: TGTGCCAGCAGCCCTTTGCGGGAGGTATCCTACGAGCAGTACTTC. Its translation: CASSPLREVSYEQYF. This chain connects TRBV28 to TRBJ2-7; 8 bases are shared with TRBD2. Looked up from germline, CDR1 is MDHEN and CDR2 is SYDVKM. The CDR3 is made up of 15 amino acids. J lost 1 base, V lost 6 bases, and 8 bases had no gene match.